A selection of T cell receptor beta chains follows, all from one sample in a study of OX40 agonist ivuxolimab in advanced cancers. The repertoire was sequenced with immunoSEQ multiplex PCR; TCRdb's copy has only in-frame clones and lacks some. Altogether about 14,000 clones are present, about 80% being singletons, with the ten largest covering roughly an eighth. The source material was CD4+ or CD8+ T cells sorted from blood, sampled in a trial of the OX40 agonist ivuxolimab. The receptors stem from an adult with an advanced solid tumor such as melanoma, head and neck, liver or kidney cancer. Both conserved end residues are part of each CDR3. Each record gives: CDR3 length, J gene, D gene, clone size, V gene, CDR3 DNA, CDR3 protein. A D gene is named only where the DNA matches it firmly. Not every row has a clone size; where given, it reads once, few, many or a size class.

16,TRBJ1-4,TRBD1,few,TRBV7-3,TGTGCCAGCATCCACCAGGGGGAGGGAGGTAATGAAAAACTGTTTTTT,CASIHQGEGGNEKLFF
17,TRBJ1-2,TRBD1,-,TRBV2,TGTGCCAGCAGTGTAACCGGGACAGGGTTTTTTGAGGGTGGCTACACCTTC,CASSVTGTGFFEGGYTF
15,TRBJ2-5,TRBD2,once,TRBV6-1,TGTGCCAGCAGTGGCCTAGCGGGGCACCAAGAGACCCAGTACTTC,CASSGLAGHQETQYF
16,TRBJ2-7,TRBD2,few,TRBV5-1,TGCGCCAGCAGCCCAACTGCTTTAGCGGGAGAAGGCGAGCAGTACTTC,CASSPTALAGEGEQYF
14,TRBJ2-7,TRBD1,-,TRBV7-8,TGTGCCAGCAGCTCCGGGACAGACAACTACGAGCAGTACTTC,CASSSGTDNYEQYF
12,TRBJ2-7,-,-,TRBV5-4,TGTGCCAGCAGCTCCCCGGGCGACGAGCAGTACTTC,CASSSPGDEQYF
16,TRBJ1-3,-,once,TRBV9,TGTGCCAGCAGCGTTGGGGGGCAATACTCTGGAAACACCATATATTTT,CASSVGGQYSGNTIYF
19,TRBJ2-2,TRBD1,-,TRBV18,TGTGCCACCGTCACGGGGGGACAGGGGACTCACCTAAACACCGGGGAGCTGTTTTTT,CATVTGGQGTHLNTGELFF
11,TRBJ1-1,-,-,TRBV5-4,TGTGCCAGCAGCTTGGGGGCTGAAGCTTTCTTT,CASSLGAEAFF
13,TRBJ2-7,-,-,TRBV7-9,TGTGCCAGCAGCCTGGCCCATGGGCTCGAGCAGTACTTC,CASSLAHGLEQYF
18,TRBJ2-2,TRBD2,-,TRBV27,TGTGCCAGCAACTACGAAGGACTAGCGGGGGTGGATATCGGGGAGCTGTTTTTT,CASNYEGLAGVDIGELFF
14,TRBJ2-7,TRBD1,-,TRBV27,TGTGCCAGCAGTCCCGGGACAGGGGGCCACGAGCAGTACTTC,CASSPGTGGHEQYF
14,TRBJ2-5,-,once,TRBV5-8,TGTGCCAGCAGCTTGTCCGGGGAGCGGCAGACCCAGTACTTC,CASSLSGERQTQYF
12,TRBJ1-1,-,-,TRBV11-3,TGTGCCAGCAGCTTAATCAGGTCTGAAGCTTTCTTT,CASSLIRSEAFF
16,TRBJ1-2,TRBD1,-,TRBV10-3,TGTGCCAGCAGTCCCGTCAGTGGGACAGGCCACTATGGCTACACCTTC,CASSPVSGTGHYGYTF
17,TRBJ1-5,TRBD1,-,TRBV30,TGTGCCTGGAGTACCGGGACAGGGATTCTTCGGGCGCAGCCCCAGCATTTT,CAWSTGTGILRAQPQHF
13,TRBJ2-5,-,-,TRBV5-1,TGCGCCAGCAGCGTAGGCGGTACGGAGACCCAGTACTTC,CASSVGGTETQYF
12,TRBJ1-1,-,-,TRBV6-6,TGTGCCAGCAGTTACGGGCCGTCTGAAGCTTTCTTT,CASSYGPSEAFF
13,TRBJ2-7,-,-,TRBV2,TGTGCCAGCAGTGACCTAGGGGCCTACGAGCAGTACTTC,CASSDLGAYEQYF
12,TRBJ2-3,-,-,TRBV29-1,TGCAGCGGAGCTACTAGTTCAGATACGCAGTATTTT,CSGATSSDTQYF
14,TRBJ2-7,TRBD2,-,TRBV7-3,TGTGCCAGCAGCAAAGCGGGGGGCGCTTACGAGCAGTACTTC,CASSKAGGAYEQYF
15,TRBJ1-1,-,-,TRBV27,TGTGCCAGCAGTTTATCAGGGTCAATGAACACTGAAGCTTTCTTT,CASSLSGSMNTEAFF
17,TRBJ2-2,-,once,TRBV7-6,TGTGCCAGCAGCTTAGCGGGACTCACCCCAAACACCGGGGAGCTGTTTTTT,CASSLAGLTPNTGELFF
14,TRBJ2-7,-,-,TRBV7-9,TGTGCCAGCAGTTCCGGGACCGATATGGGGGAGCAGTACTTC,CASSSGTDMGEQYF
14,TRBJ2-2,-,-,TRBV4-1,TGCGCCAGCAGCCGGGCGGAGAAGGCCGGGGAGCTGTTTTTT,CASSRAEKAGELFF
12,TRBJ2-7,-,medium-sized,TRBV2,TGTGCCGGCGAAAGGGACCCCTACGAGCAGTACTTC,CAGERDPYEQYF
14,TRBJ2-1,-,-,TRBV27,TGTGCCAGCGGCCAGGGGGGGTTGCACAATGAGCAGTTCTTC,CASGQGGLHNEQFF
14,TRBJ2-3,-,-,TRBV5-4,TGTGCCAGCGGTCGAGACACGAACACAGATACGCAGTATTTT,CASGRDTNTDTQYF
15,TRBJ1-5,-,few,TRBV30,TGTGCCTGGGCCCTACAGGGAGGGAGCAATCAGCCCCAGCATTTT,CAWALQGGSNQPQHF
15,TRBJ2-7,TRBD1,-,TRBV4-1,TGCGCCAGCAGCCACACCCGGGACAGCCACTACGAGCAGTACTTC,CASSHTRDSHYEQYF
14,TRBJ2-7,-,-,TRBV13,TGTGCCAGCAGCTTAGGGGTCTCCCTCTACGAGCAGTACTTC,CASSLGVSLYEQYF
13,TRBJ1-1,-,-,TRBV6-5,TGTGCCAGCCGCTTTGGTGTCAACACTGAAGCTTTCTTT,CASRFGVNTEAFF
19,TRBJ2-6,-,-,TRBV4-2,TGTGCCAGCAGCCAAGATTTTGGGACTTCTGCCTCTGGGGCCAACGTCCTGACTTTC,CASSQDFGTSASGANVLTF
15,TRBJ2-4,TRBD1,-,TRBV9,TGTGCCAGCAGCCCCCAGGGACAGGCCAAAAACATTCAGTACTTC,CASSPQGQAKNIQYF
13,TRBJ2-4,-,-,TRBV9,TGTGCCAGCAGCGTAGGCGGGGCAGACCATAGGTACTTC,CASSVGGADHRYF
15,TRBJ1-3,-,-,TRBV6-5,TGTGCCAGCAGTTACGGGCTGGGTGTTGGAAACACCATATATTTT,CASSYGLGVGNTIYF
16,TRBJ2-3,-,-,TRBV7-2,TGTGCCAGCTCCGTCCTGGAGTTCGCTAGCACAGATACGCAGTATTTT,CASSVLEFASTDTQYF
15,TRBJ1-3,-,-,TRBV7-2,TGTGCCAGCAGCTCCCCACCGGACTCTGGAAACACCATATATTTT,CASSSPPDSGNTIYF
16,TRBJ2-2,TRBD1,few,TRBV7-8,TGTGCCAGCAGCTCGACGGGACAGGAGAACACCGGGGAGCTGTTTTTT,CASSSTGQENTGELFF
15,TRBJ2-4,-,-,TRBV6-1,TGTGCCAGCAGCCCCTCAGGGTATCCCTTAAACATTCAGTACTTC,CASSPSGYPLNIQYF
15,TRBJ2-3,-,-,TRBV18,TGTGCCAGCTCACCTTCGGCAGTTAGCACAGATACGCAGTATTTT,CASSPSAVSTDTQYF
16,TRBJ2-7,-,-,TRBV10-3,TGTGCCATCAGTGGGAGCCCCAAAGGGGGGCTTTACGAGCAGTACTTC,CAISGSPKGGLYEQYF
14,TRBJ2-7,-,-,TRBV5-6,TGTGCCAGCAGCCCGGGGGCAGGGGTCTACGAGCAGTACTTC,CASSPGAGVYEQYF
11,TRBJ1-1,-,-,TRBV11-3,TGTGCCAGCAGCTTAGGGGGGGAAGCTTTCTTT,CASSLGGEAFF
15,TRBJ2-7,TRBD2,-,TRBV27,TGTGCCAGCAGGATAACTAGCGGGAGTACCTACGAGCAGTACTTC,CASRITSGSTYEQYF
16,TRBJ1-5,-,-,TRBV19,TGTGCCAGTAAGGGTTTGGGGGGGTTTGGCAATCAGCCCCAGCATTTT,CASKGLGGFGNQPQHF
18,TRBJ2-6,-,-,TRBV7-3,TGTGCCAGCAGCTTAACTGGCACCCAGAGCTCTGGGGCCAACGTCCTGACTTTC,CASSLTGTQSSGANVLTF
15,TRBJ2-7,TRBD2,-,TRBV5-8,TGTGCCAGCAGCTGGACTAGCGGGGGGGCTCAAGAGCAGTACTTC,CASSWTSGGAQEQYF
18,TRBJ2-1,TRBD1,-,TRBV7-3,TGTGCCAGCAGCTTAACCCCGGGACAGCTGAGCTCCTACAATGAGCAGTTCTTC,CASSLTPGQLSSYNEQFF
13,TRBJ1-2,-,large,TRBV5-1,TGCGCCAGCAGCTTGGGACAGGCACTGGGCTACACCTTC,CASSLGQALGYTF
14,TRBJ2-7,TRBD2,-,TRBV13,TGTGCCAGCAGCGATAGCGGGAGTTCCTACGAGCAGTACTTC,CASSDSGSSYEQYF
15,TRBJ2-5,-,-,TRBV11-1,TGTGCCAGCACCCATCCCGGGACCGACCAAGAGACCCAGTACTTC,CASTHPGTDQETQYF
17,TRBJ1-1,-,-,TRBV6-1,TGTGCCAGCAGTGCCTCGGGCCTTGACAGCTTGAACACTGAAGCTTTCTTT,CASSASGLDSLNTEAFF
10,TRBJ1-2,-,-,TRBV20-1,TGCAGTGTCCCGACGGGGGTGTACACCTTC,CSVPTGVYTF